This T cell receptor (beta chain) originates from a study of T cell repertoires in cytomegalovirus infection. This clonotype was seen at least ten times. The antigen is undetermined. MiXCR was run by TCRdb on the reads, yielding one entry per CDR3 protein. Of about 310,000 distinct CDR3 sequences in the sample, 20% to 25% were seen once. The TCR was taken from a human donor in good health (CMV status not recorded). Some clones in this sample may be carry-over from other donors' samples. The material was cultured PBMCs, obtained from culture after CMV antigen stimulation.

The CDR3 DNA sequence: TGTGCCAGCAGCCCTAGCGGGAGGGCCCACAATGAGCAGTTCTTC. Amino acids: CASSPSGRAHNEQFF. The rearrangement joins TRBV7-9 to TRBJ2-1, with 12 bases fitting TRBD2. CDR1 is SEHNR, CDR2 FQNEAQ, per germline (reference sequence). Trimming took 5 bases from V and 5 from J; bases not matched to a gene: 4. The CDR3 loop spans 15 amino acids.